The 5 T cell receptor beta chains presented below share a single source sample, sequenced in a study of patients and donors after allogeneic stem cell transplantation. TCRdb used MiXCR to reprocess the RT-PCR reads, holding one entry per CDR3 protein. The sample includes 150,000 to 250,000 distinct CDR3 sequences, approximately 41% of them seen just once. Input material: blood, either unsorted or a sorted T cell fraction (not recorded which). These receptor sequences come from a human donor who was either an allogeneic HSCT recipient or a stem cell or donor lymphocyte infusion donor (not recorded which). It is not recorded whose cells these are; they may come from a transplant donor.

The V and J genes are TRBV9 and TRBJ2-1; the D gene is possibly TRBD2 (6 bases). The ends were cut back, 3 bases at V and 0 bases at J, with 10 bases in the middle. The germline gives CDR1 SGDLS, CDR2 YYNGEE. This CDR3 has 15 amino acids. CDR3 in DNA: TGTGCCAGCAGCGAGCTAGCGCCCTCCTACAATGAGCAGTTCTTC. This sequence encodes CASSELAPSYNEQFF.

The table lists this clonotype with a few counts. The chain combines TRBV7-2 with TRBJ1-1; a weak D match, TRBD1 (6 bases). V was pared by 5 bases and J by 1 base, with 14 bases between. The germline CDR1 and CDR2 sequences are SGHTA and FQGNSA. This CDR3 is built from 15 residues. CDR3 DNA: TGTGCCAGCAGCCTTGGGTGGGGGCAGAACACTGAAGCTTTCTTT. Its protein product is CASSLGWGQNTEAFF. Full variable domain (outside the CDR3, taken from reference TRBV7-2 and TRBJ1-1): GAGVSQSPSNKVTEKGKDVELRCDPISGHTALYWYRQSLGQGLEFLIYFQGNSAPDKSGLPSDRFSAERTGGSVSTLTIQRTQQEDSAVYLCASSLGWGQNTEAFFGQGTRLTVV.

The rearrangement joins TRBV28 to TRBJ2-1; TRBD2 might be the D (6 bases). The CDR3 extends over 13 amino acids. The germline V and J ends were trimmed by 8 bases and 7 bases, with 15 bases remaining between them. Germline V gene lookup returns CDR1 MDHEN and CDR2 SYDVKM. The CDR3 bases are TGTGCCAGCGGAGGGTTAAACCAAAATGAGCAGTTCTTC. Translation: CASGGLNQNEQFF.

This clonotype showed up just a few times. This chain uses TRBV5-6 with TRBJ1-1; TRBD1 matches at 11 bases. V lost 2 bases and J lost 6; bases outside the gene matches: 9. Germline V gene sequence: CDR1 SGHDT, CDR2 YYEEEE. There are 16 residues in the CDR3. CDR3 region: CASSFGQGARVAEAFF. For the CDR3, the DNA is TGTGCCAGCAGCTTTGGACAGGGGGCTAGGGTCGCTGAAGCTTTCTTT.

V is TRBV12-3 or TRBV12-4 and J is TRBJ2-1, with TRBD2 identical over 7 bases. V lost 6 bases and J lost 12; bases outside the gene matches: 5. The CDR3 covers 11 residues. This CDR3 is CASRQLALQFF. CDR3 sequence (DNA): TGTGCCAGCAGGCAACTAGCGTTGCAGTTCTTC.